These 18 T cell receptor beta chains share one sample of origin, sequenced in a study of neoadjuvant anti-PD-1 for oral cavity cancer. Described time point: after neoadjuvant nivolumab, at surgical resection. Sequenced by immunoSEQ multiplex PCR; TCRdb stores in-frame clones only, minus some. Of about 37,000 clones listed, 30% to 40% are singletons. The source material was tumor tissue, sampled after nivolumab (anti-PD-1) treatment. The receptors shown here come from a person between 35 and 79 years old with oral cavity squamous cell carcinoma.

CDR3 in amino acids: CASSLKLLETQYF. CDR3 nucleotides: TGTGCCAGCAGCTTAAAACTATTGGAGACCCAGTACTTC. V is TRBV7-2 and J is TRBJ2-5; no clear D. V was pared by 2 bases and J by 5 bases, with 9 bases between. The CDR3 totals 13 residues. In germline, CDR1 is SGHTA, CDR2 FQGNSA.

This clone was detected a few times. The chain combines TRBV9 with TRBJ1-2; D ambiguous. Germline CDR1 and CDR2: SGDLS and YYNGEE. This CDR3 is built from 14 residues. V lost 0 bases, J lost 5 bases, and 11 bases lay in between. The CDR3, as DNA: TGTGCCAGCAGCGTAGTCCCACGGTCGTATGGCTACACCTTC. Translated, it gives CASSVVPRSYGYTF.

The V call is TRBV7-9, the J call TRBJ2-2; 9 bases map to TRBD1. Germline CDR1 reads SEHNR; CDR2 reads FQNEAQ (reference sequence). With 1 base clipped from V and 7 bases from J, the junction kept 7 bases outside the gene matches. CDR3 length equals 16 residues. The CDR3 sequence: CASSLGGQGTGGELFF. For the CDR3, the DNA is TGTGCCAGCAGCTTAGGAGGACAGGGGACGGGCGGGGAGCTGTTTTTT.

The rearrangement uses TRBV18 and TRBJ2-7; 7 nucleotides align to TRBD2. The CDR3 is 16 residues long. Germline-derived CDR1 and CDR2 are KGHSH and LQKENI. The trim removed 6 bases at V and 0 bases at J, leaving 11 bases unmatched. The CDR3 reads CASSGGVLAASYEQYF. The DNA for the CDR3 is TGTGCCAGCTCGGGGGGGGTGTTGGCGGCCTCCTACGAGCAGTACTTC.

This chain joins TRBV28 and TRBJ2-7, with 11 positions matching TRBD1. After removal of 8 bases from V and 7 bases from J, the junction contained 13 bases not matched to a gene. This CDR3 is built from 15 residues. CDR1 MDHEN and CDR2 SYDVKM come from the germline V gene. This CDR3 is CASAPGGQGAKEQYF. The CDR3 DNA is TGTGCCAGCGCCCCCGGAGGACAGGGGGCGAAAGAGCAGTACTTC.

The CDR3 loop is CASSLGLAEYNEQFF. In DNA form, the CDR3 reads TGCGCCAGCAGCTTGGGCCTAGCGGAATACAATGAGCAGTTCTTC. This chain uses TRBV5-1 with TRBJ2-1; 7 positions match TRBD2. Germline CDR1 SGHRS, CDR2 YFSETQ. J lost 4 bases, V lost 0 bases, and 4 bases had no gene match. The CDR3 sequence is 15 residues long.

In this sample, this clone turned up many times. One end of the junction does not line up with germline, which may come from a read error. The V and J genes are TRBV9 and TRBJ1-2; weak D call: TRBD1 (5 bases). CDR3 length: 12 amino acids. Germline CDR1 SGDLS, CDR2 YYNGEE. The CDR3 protein is CASSAGGIDRDF. Written as DNA, the CDR3 is TGTGCCAGCAGCGCGGGCGGAATAGACAGAGACTTC.

This clone was observed a handful of times. The rearrangement joins TRBV2 to TRBJ2-1, with a possible D match to TRBD2 (6 bases). The germline V and J ends were trimmed by 6 bases and 7 bases, with 13 bases remaining between them. Germline values: CDR1 SNHLY, CDR2 FYNNEI. There are 13 residues in the CDR3. The CDR3 nucleotides are TGTGCCAGCAGGGGGGGTCTGCGGAATGAGCAGTTCTTC. Its translation: CASRGGLRNEQFF. The complete variable domain, with remaining parts taken from reference TRBV2 and TRBJ2-1, reads EPEVTQTPSHQVTQMGQEVILRCVPISNHLYFYWYRQILGQKVEFLVSFYNNEISEKSEIFDDQFSVERPDGSNFTLKIRSTKLEDSAMYFCASRGGLRNEQFFGPGTRLTVL.

This chain uses TRBV29-1 with TRBJ2-7; 11 positions agree with TRBD1. This CDR3 has 15 amino acids. Trimming removed 2 bases from V and 3 bases from J; junction bases left unmatched: 6. Per the germline V gene, CDR1 is SQVTM and CDR2 is ANQGSEA. CDR3 residues: CSVEIPGQGGYEQYF. In DNA, the CDR3 is TGCAGCGTTGAAATACCGGGACAGGGGGGCTACGAGCAGTACTTC.

The chain links TRBV5-6 to TRBJ2-2; D unclear. The germline V and J ends were trimmed by 2 bases and 9 bases, with 14 bases remaining between them. The CDR3 is 14 residues long. Germline loops: CDR1 SGHDT, CDR2 YYEEEE. The CDR3 loop reads CASSLGSRERELFF. The CDR3 DNA sequence: TGTGCCAGCAGCTTAGGCTCAAGAGAAAGGGAGCTGTTTTTT.

The table lists this clone with a count of one. This CDR3 is CASSDSSGGSTDTQYF. In DNA, the CDR3 is TGTGCCAGCAGTGACTCTAGCGGGGGATCCACAGATACGCAGTATTTT. V usage is TRBV6-4 and J usage is TRBJ2-3; 9 positions match TRBD2. CDR1 and CDR2 from the germline V gene are MRHNA and SNTAGT. The ends lost 0 bases at V and 2 bases at J; junction bases unmatched: 3. The length of the CDR3 is 16 residues.

This clone is large by share. The chain has TRBV15 and TRBJ2-7, with TRBD1 matching over 8 bases. This CDR3 region has 13 residues. The ends lost 3 bases at V and 6 bases at J; junction bases unmatched: 4. CDR1 and CDR2 (germline): LNHNV, YYDKDF (reference sequence). The CDR3 reads CATSRTGAVEQYF. The CDR3 nucleotides are TGTGCCACCAGCAGGACAGGGGCGGTCGAGCAGTACTTC.

In DNA, the CDR3 is TGTGCCAGCAAAGTTCGGCTGAACACTGAAGCTTTCTTT. Translation gives CASKVRLNTEAFF. This chain connects TRBV6-1 to TRBJ1-1; D gene unclear. Trimming shortened V by 7 bases and J by 0 bases, and 9 bases separated the two germline ends. CDR1 is MNHNS and CDR2 is SASEGT in the germline V gene. This CDR3 is built from 13 residues.

The chain combines TRBV6-5 with TRBJ2-3, with 7 bases identical to TRBD2. With V trimmed by 6 bases and J by 4 bases, 10 bases remained unmatched. Looked up from germline, CDR1 is MNHEY and CDR2 is SVGAGI. The CDR3 loop spans 15 amino acids. The chain's CDR3 is CASSPRTSPPDTQYF. CDR3 sequence (DNA): TGTGCCAGCAGCCCCCGGACTAGTCCCCCAGATACGCAGTATTTT.

The J gene is TRBJ2-7, the V gene TRBV7-9, with 12 bases aligning to TRBD2. Germline loops: CDR1 SEHNR, CDR2 FQNEAQ (reference sequence). CDR3 length: 17 residues. With V trimmed by 4 bases and J by 5 bases, 12 bases remained unmatched. CDR3 nucleotides: TGTGCCAGCAGCTCGTACCGAGGGACTAGCGGGTTCAACGAGCAGTACTTC. Translating it yields CASSSYRGTSGFNEQYF.

The chain combines TRBV11-3 with TRBJ2-1; 7 bases are a match to TRBD2. The V gene's germline CDR1 is SGHNT and CDR2 YENEEA. V lost 3 bases to trimming and J lost 4 bases; unmatched junction nucleotides: 3. This CDR3 has 14 amino acids. The CDR3 DNA sequence: TGTGCCAGCAGCTTTCCCGGGAGGTACAATGAGCAGTTCTTC. This sequence encodes CASSFPGRYNEQFF.

This clone came up a few times. The chain joins TRBV7-6 to TRBJ2-1; D is uncertain. Germline CDR1 SGHVS, CDR2 FNYEAQ. This CDR3 has 14 residues. Trimming cost V 5 bases and J 4 bases, with 12 bases left between them. The CDR3 loop reads CASSPDHSYNEQFF. CDR3 nucleotides: TGTGCCAGCAGCCCGGACCATTCTTACAATGAGCAGTTCTTC. Variable domain in full (rest from reference TRBV7-6 and TRBJ2-1): GAGVSQSPRYKVTKRGQDVALRCDPISGHVSLYWYRQALGQGPEFLTYFNYEAQQDKSGLPNDRFSAERPEGSISTLTIQRTEQRDSAMYRCASSPDHSYNEQFFGPGTRLTVL.

CDR3 DNA: TGTGCCAGCAGTACCAGATTAGTGGGGAGAGGGCAAGAGACCCAGTACTTC. Translated, it gives CASSTRLVGRGQETQYF. The chain joins TRBV28 to TRBJ2-5; D is perhaps TRBD2 (5 bases). CDR1 is MDHEN and CDR2 is SYDVKM in the germline V gene. This CDR3 spans 17 amino acids. The V end was cut by 5 bases, the J end by 2 bases, with 21 bases between. Complete variable domain (other parts from reference TRBV28 and TRBJ2-5): DVKVTQSSRYLVKRTGEKVFLECVQDMDHENMFWYRQDPGLGLRLIYFSYDVKMKEKGDIPEGYSVSREKKERFSLILESASTNQTSMYLCASSTRLVGRGQETQYFGPGTRLLVL.